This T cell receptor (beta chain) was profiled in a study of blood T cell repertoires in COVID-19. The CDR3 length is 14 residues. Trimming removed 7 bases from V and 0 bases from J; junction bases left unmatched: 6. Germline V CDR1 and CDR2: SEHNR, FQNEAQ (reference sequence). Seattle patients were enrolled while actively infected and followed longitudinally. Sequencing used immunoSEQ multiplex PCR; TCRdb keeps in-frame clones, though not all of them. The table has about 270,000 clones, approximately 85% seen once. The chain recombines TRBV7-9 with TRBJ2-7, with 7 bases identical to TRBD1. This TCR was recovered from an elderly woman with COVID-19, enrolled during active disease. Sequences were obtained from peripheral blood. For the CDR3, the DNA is TGTGCCAGCACTCTACAGGGGAGCTCCTACGAGCAGTACTTC. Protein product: CASTLQGSSYEQYF.